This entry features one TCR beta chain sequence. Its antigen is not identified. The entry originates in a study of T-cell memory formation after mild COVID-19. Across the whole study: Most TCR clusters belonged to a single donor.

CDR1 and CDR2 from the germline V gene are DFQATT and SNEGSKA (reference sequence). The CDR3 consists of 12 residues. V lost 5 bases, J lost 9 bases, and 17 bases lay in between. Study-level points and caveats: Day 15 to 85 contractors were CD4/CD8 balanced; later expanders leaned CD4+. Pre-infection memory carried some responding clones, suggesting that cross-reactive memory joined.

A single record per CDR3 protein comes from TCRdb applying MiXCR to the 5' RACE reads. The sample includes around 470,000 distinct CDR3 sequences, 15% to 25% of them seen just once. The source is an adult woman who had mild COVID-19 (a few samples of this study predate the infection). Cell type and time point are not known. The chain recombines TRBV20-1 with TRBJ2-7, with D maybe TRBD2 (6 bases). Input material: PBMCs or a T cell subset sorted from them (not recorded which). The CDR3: CSAPTLAGAQYF. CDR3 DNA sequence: TGCAGTGCTCCTACACTAGCTGGTGCGCAGTACTTC.